These 10 T cell receptor beta chains share one sample of origin, sequenced in a study of cytomegalovirus exposure and HLA in healthy donors. Some clones are missing from TCRdb's copy, which holds only in-frame ones; the method was immunoSEQ multiplex PCR. The table records 150,000 to 200,000 clones, around 92% of them present only once. Specimen: PBMCs. All receptors derive from a woman aged 18-29 years in good health and CMV-seropositive.

This clone was counted a few times. The chain carries TRBV18 and TRBJ2-1; 11 nucleotides line up with TRBD2. Germline lookup yields CDR1 KGHSH and CDR2 LQKENI. Trimming at V came to 3 bases and at J to 3 bases, leaving 4 bases not matched to a gene. CDR3 length: 16 amino acids. The CDR3 here is CASSPFLAGGYNEQFF. The CDR3 nucleotides are TGTGCCAGCTCACCCTTTCTAGCGGGAGGCTACAATGAGCAGTTCTTC.

The J gene is TRBJ2-2, the V gene TRBV5-1; 7 bases match TRBD2. V trimming: 2 bases; J trimming: 2 bases; junction bases outside the gene matches: 3. Germline CDR1 is SGHRS and CDR2 is YFSETQ. This CDR3 has 15 amino acids. In DNA, the CDR3 is TGCGCCAGCAGCTTTGGCGGGAGTAACACCGGGGAGCTGTTTTTT. Translated: CASSFGGSNTGELFF.

V gene TRBV6-5 combines with J gene TRBJ2-2; 8 nucleotides agree with TRBD2. The J segment lost 1 base and the V segment lost 2 bases, leaving 3 bases of the junction unmatched. Germline V lookup: CDR1 MNHEY, CDR2 SVGAGI. There are 16 residues in the CDR3. The CDR3 reads CASSYISGRNTGELFF. CDR3 coding DNA: TGTGCCAGCAGTTACATCAGCGGGAGGAACACCGGGGAGCTGTTTTTT.

The chain recombines TRBV30 with TRBJ1-1, with 7 bases aligning to TRBD1. The germline CDR1 and CDR2 sequences are GTSNPN and SVGIG (reference sequence). The CDR3 is made up of 17 amino acids. V gave up 0 bases and J gave up 0 bases; unmatched junction bases: 10. CDR3 in amino acids: CAWSVRQGGAMNTEAFF. Written as DNA, the CDR3 is TGTGCCTGGAGTGTACGACAGGGCGGGGCGATGAACACTGAAGCTTTCTTT.

V gene TRBV9 combines with J gene TRBJ2-1; tentatively, D is TRBD1 (6 bases). Trimming pared 4 bases from V and 5 bases from J, leaving 16 bases between. This CDR3 is built from 15 residues. Germline V gene lookup returns CDR1 SGDLS and CDR2 YYNGEE. DNA for the CDR3: TGTGCCAGCAGCCCGAGGGGGTCAGGTAACAATGAGCAGTTCTTC. Translated: CASSPRGSGNNEQFF.

The chain carries TRBV21-1 and TRBJ1-5; the DNA was not compared with TRBD1, the D call given in the table. TRBV21-1 is a pseudogene locus. The CDR3 contains 17 residues. CDR3 nucleotide sequence: TGTGCCAGCAGCAAACCTGAGACAGTTCCTAGCAATCAGCCCCAGCATTTT. It is translated as CASSKPETVPSNQPQHF.

The chain carries TRBV6-5 and TRBJ2-7; 9 positions agree with TRBD1. The CDR3 has 14 residues. In germline, CDR1 is MNHEY, CDR2 SVGAGI. The V and J ends lost 10 bases and 5 bases, in that order; junction bases with no gene match: 12. CDR3 protein: CAISPGQGDHEQYF. In nucleotides, the CDR3 is TGTGCCATCAGCCCGGGACAGGGTGACCACGAGCAGTACTTC.

The chain has TRBV5-5 and TRBJ1-2, with D perhaps matching TRBD1 (6 bases). Trimming left V 6 bases short and J 7 bases short, with 16 bases between. From germline, CDR1 is SGHKS and CDR2 YYEKEE (reference sequence). This CDR3 has 13 amino acids. The CDR3 sequence is CASTLMGATGYTF. The CDR3 region has the DNA TGTGCCAGCACCTTAATGGGGGCAACTGGCTACACCTTC.

V usage is TRBV4-2 and J usage is TRBJ2-3, with 7 bases lining up with TRBD2. The CDR3 is made up of 16 amino acids. J was trimmed by 1 base and V by 0 bases; bases with no gene match: 4. The germline V gene has CDR1 LGHNA and CDR2 YNFKEQ. This CDR3 is CASSQEGTTRTDTQYF. CDR3 nucleotide sequence: TGTGCCAGCAGCCAAGAGGGGACTACACGCACAGATACGCAGTATTTT.

J is TRBJ2-7 and V is TRBV7-2; 10 nucleotides match TRBD2. CDR1 and CDR2 (germline): SGHTA, FQGNSA. The length of the CDR3 is 16 residues. Trimming cost V 0 bases and J 3 bases; bases outside gene matches: 5. The CDR3 is CASSLALAGVYYEQYF. The CDR3 coding sequence is TGTGCCAGCAGCTTAGCTCTAGCGGGAGTATACTACGAGCAGTACTTC. Full variable domain (outside the CDR3, taken from reference TRBV7-2 and TRBJ2-7): GAGVSQSPSNKVTEKGKDVELRCDPISGHTALYWYRQSLGQGLEFLIYFQGNSAPDKSGLPSDRFSAERTGGSVSTLTIQRTQQEDSAVYLCASSLALAGVYYEQYFGPGTRLTVT.